This section outlines one T cell receptor beta chain sequence together with its context. The antigen is undetermined. As for the donors, each was a healthy bone marrow donor. Per the germline V gene, CDR1 is SGHAT and CDR2 is FQNNGV. V lost 4 bases, J lost 3 bases, and 9 bases stayed unmatched. The CDR3 consists of 16 residues. This sample stems from a study of cytomegalovirus exposure and HLA in healthy donors. Turning to the study itself: Early released data comprised around 80 million unique TCRs from HLA-typed donors. Study observations and caveats: Across donors, most TCRs were seen rarely, yet some public ones were widespread.

PCR amplification relied on 60 Vbeta primers (plus 13 Jbeta primers). Method: immunoSEQ multiplex PCR; TCRdb's copy keeps in-frame clones and lacks some. Of some 170,000 clones listed, more than 80% are singletons. This receptor was taken from a woman younger than 35 in good health and CMV-seropositive. The sample taken for sequencing was PBMCs. The chain couples TRBV11-2 to TRBJ2-3; 8 bases fit TRBD1. This CDR3 reads CASSSNPDRETDTQYF. The CDR3 coding sequence is TGTGCCAGCAGCTCCAACCCGGACAGGGAGACAGATACGCAGTATTTT.